The clone carrying this T cell receptor beta chain was seen more than once but under ten times. Its antigen is as yet unknown. The sample comes from a study of immune evolution from preneoplasia to lung adenocarcinoma. Overall study results and limits: Later-stage lesions appeared to have more T cells, more diversity, less clonality.

Sequencing was performed with immunoSEQ multiplex PCR; in TCRdb, only in-frame clones are kept and a portion is missing. The sample has 5,000 to 7,000 clones, roughly 86% seen once. V was cut by 7 bases and J by 10 bases, with 16 bases left in between. The CDR3 loop spans 13 amino acids. The germline V gene has CDR1 SNHLY and CDR2 FYNNEI. The sample comprised FFPE invasive lung adenocarcinoma tissue. This TCR was recovered from a person between 45 and 75 years old with lung adenocarcinoma. The chain is built from TRBV2 and TRBJ1-4; no definite D call. CDR3 sequence reads: CASKIEGLGKLFF. The CDR3 coding sequence is TGTGCCAGCAAGATTGAGGGCTTGGGAAAACTGTTTTTT.